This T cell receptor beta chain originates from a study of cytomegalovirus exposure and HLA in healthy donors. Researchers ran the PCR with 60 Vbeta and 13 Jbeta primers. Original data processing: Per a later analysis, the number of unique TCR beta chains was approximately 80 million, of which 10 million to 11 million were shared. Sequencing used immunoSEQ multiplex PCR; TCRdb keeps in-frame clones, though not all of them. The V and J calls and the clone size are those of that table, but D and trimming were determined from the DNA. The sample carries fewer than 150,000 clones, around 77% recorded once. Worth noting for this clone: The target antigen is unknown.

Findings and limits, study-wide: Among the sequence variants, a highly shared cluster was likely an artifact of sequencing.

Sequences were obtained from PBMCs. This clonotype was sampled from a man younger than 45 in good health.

Here the CDR3 reads CASSHPVRTSGNEQFF. The CDR3 nucleotides are TGCGCCAGCAGCCACCCCGTGCGGACTAGCGGCAATGAGCAGTTCTTC. The chain recombines TRBV4-1 with TRBJ2-1; 10 nucleotides agree with TRBD2. Germline trimming cut 3 bases from V and 6 bases from J; bases unmatched to any gene: 8. CDR3 size: 16 residues. Germline V CDR1 and CDR2: MGHRA, YSYEKL.